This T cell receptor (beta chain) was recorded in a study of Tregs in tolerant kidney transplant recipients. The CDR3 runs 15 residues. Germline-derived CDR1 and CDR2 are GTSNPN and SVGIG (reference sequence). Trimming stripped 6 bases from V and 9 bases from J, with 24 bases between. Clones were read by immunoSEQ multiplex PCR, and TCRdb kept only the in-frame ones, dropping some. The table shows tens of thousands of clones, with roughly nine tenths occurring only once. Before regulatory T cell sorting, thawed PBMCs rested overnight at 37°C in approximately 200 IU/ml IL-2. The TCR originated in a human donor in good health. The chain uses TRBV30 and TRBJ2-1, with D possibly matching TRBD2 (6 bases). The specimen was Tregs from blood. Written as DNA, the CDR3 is TGTGCCTGCCTCCGAGAGTCTTTTTTGGGAGGTGAGCAGTTCTTC. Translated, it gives CACLRESFLGGEQFF.